The 25 T cell receptor beta chains below come from one sample, sequenced in a study of spatial heterogeneity in lung cancer. TCRdb called the 5' RACE reads again in MiXCR, with one record for every CDR3 protein. The sample contains more than 15,000 distinct CDR3 sequences, 19% of which appear only once. Time point in this sample: blood at routine non-recurrence follow-up after resection. Specimen: PBMCs, collected at follow-up. The receptor set was obtained from a male donor with early-stage non-small cell lung cancer.

This sequence joins TRBV10-3 and TRBJ1-1, with D possibly matching TRBD1 (6 bases). Per germline, CDR1 ENHRY and CDR2 SYGVKD. V was clipped by 6 bases and J by 3 bases, with 11 bases between them. The CDR3 consists of 13 residues. This CDR3 is CAISNQGYTEAFF. CDR3 bases: TGTGCCATCAGCAACCAGGGGTACACTGAAGCTTTCTTT.

By proportion, this clonotype is medium-sized (0.01 to 0.1%). V gene TRBV7-4 combines with J gene TRBJ1-5, with TRBD1 matching 8 bases. Looked up from germline, CDR1 is SGHVT and CDR2 is SQSDAQ. V shed 4 bases and J 7 bases; nucleotides not matched to a gene: 6. The CDR3 is made up of 14 amino acids. In DNA form, the CDR3 reads TGTGCCAGCAGCTCAGACAGGGGCAGGCAGCCCCAGCATTTT. It encodes CASSSDRGRQPQHF. Filled out from reference TRBV7-4 and TRBJ1-5, the complete variable domain reads GAGVSQSPRYKVAKRGRDVALRCDSISGHVTLYWYRQTLGQGSEVLTYSQSDAQRDKSGRPSGRFSAERPERSVSTLKIQRTEQGDSAVYLCASSSDRGRQPQHFGDGTRLSIL.

This clonotype was recorded a few times. The gene calls are TRBV6-1 and TRBJ2-3, with 16 bases matching TRBD2. CDR1 and CDR2 from the germline V gene are MNHNS and SASEGT. Trimming at V came to 4 bases and at J to 3 bases, leaving 7 bases not matched to a gene. The CDR3 sequence is 18 residues long. For the CDR3, the DNA is TGTGCCAGCAGTGGTCCCGGGACTAGCGGGGGGGGGACAGATACGCAGTATTTT. This gives the protein CASSGPGTSGGGTDTQYF.

This clonotype was seen only a few times. The chain links TRBV25-1 to TRBJ2-7; a weak D match, TRBD1 (6 bases). Trimming left V 4 bases short and J 3 bases short, with 10 bases between. Germline V gene data show CDR1 as MGHDK and CDR2 as SYGVNS. This CDR3 comprises 13 residues. This CDR3 reads CASSVARGYEQYF. The CDR3 DNA is TGTGCCAGCAGTGTGGCCAGGGGCTACGAGCAGTACTTC.

By sample share, this clonotype is medium-sized. The V call is TRBV7-8, the J call TRBJ1-1, with a weak D call TRBD1 (6 bases). The length of the CDR3 is 17 residues. Germline V lookup: CDR1 SGHVS, CDR2 FQNEAQ. The V end lost 4 bases, the J end lost 1 base, and 19 bases lay between the germline ends. The CDR3 sequence is CASSSWTWGRGNTEAFF. The CDR3 nucleotides are TGTGCCAGCAGCTCGTGGACATGGGGCAGGGGGAACACTGAAGCTTTCTTT.

This clonotype turned up a few times. The gene calls are TRBV9 and TRBJ1-2, with D hard to call. The germline V gene has CDR1 SGDLS and CDR2 YYNGEE. The CDR3 loop spans 14 amino acids. V lost 1 base to trimming and J lost 3 bases, with 10 bases between them. The CDR3 spells CASSVLPDDYGYTF. CDR3 DNA sequence: TGTGCCAGCAGCGTATTACCAGATGACTATGGCTACACCTTC.

The V gene is TRBV29-1, the J gene TRBJ1-3; tentative D call: TRBD1 (6 bases). Germline V lookup: CDR1 SQVTM, CDR2 ANQGSEA. The length of the CDR3 is 15 residues. V dropped 5 bases and J dropped 0 bases, with 14 bases sitting between them. The chain's CDR3 is CSVKGGTNSGNTIYF. The CDR3 DNA is TGCAGCGTTAAAGGAGGGACAAACTCTGGAAACACCATATATTTT. Filled out from reference TRBV29-1 and TRBJ1-3, the complete variable domain reads SAVISQKPSRDICQRGTSLTIQCQVDSQVTMMFWYRQQPGQSLTLIATANQGSEATYESGFVIDKFPISRPNLTFSTLTVSNMSPEDSSIYLCSVKGGTNSGNTIYFGEGSWLTVV.

By share, this clonotype ranks as medium-sized (0.01 to 0.1%). V and J are TRBV7-2 and TRBJ2-2; unclear D gene. Deletions cut 2 bases from V and 7 bases from J, with 5 bases between. The CDR3 covers 12 residues. From germline, CDR1 is SGHTA and CDR2 FQGNSA. CDR3 in DNA: TGTGCCAGCAGCTTAAGGCGCGGGGAGCTGTTTTTT. This codes for CASSLRRGELFF.

This clonotype came up many times. The rearrangement joins TRBV4-3 to TRBJ2-1; 7 positions match TRBD1. Germline lookup yields CDR1 LGHNA and CDR2 YSLEER. The CDR3 has 15 residues. Trimming took 0 bases from V and 4 from J; bases not matched to a gene: 3. The CDR3 nucleotides are TGCGCCAGCAGCCAAGACGGGACAGAGTACAATGAGCAGTTCTTC. Amino acid sequence: CASSQDGTEYNEQFF.

At least ten counts were recorded for this clonotype. The J gene is TRBJ1-2, the V gene TRBV3-1; 8 bases fit TRBD1. CDR3 length: 14 residues. V lost 4 bases and J lost 4; bases outside the gene matches: 5. From germline, CDR1 is LGHDT and CDR2 YNNKEL (reference sequence). The DNA for the CDR3 is TGTGCCAGCAGCCCTGCAGGGGGCAGCTATGGCTACACCTTC. This sequence encodes CASSPAGGSYGYTF.

This clonotype was counted between two and nine times. The chain links TRBV5-4 to TRBJ2-7, with 9 bases lining up with TRBD1. The CDR3 covers 14 residues. Germline lookup yields CDR1 SGHNT and CDR2 YYREEE (reference sequence). Losses at the gene ends were 3 bases for V and 4 bases for J; bases not matched to a gene: 5. CDR3: CASSSRQGEYEQYF. For the CDR3, the DNA is TGTGCCAGCAGCTCCCGACAGGGGGAGTACGAGCAGTACTTC.

The table lists this clonotype with a few counts. For the CDR3, the DNA is TGTGCCAGCAGCTTAGCCGGGGGGCCGACAGATACGCAGTATTTT. Translating it yields CASSLAGGPTDTQYF. The chain is built from TRBV11-2 and TRBJ2-3; D perhaps matches TRBD2 (7 bases). This CDR3 is built from 15 residues. The germline gives CDR1 SGHAT, CDR2 FQNNGV. V was pared by 1 base and J by 3 bases, with 11 bases between.

V gene TRBV20-1 combines with J gene TRBJ2-5; 8 bases agree with TRBD2. Looked up from germline, CDR1 is DFQATT and CDR2 is SNEGSKA (reference sequence). The CDR3 is 15 residues long. V trimming: 0 bases; J trimming: 1 base; junction bases outside the gene matches: 4. CDR3: CSARDGRDLQETQYF. The CDR3, as DNA: TGCAGTGCTAGAGACGGGAGGGACCTCCAAGAGACCCAGTACTTC.

As regards this clonotype: Possible read error: a much larger clone is one base away. V and J are TRBV30 and TRBJ2-1, with D tentatively TRBD2 (6 bases). CDR1 and CDR2 (germline): GTSNPN, SVGIG (reference sequence). The CDR3 extends over 14 amino acids. The CDR3 sequence is CAWSVIGSGNGQFF. The CDR3, as DNA: TGTGCCTGGAGTGTGATCGGTAGCGGAAATGGGCAGTTCTTC.

J is TRBJ1-2 and V is TRBV4-2; D is undetermined. CDR1 LGHNA and CDR2 YNFKEQ come from the germline V gene. The CDR3 runs to 14 residues. V was trimmed by 1 base and J by 4 bases, leaving 10 bases between them. CDR3 sequence: CASSQGRSAYGYTF. CDR3 DNA sequence: TGTGCCAGCAGCCAAGGCCGGTCTGCCTATGGCTACACCTTC.

This clonotype has more than one count but fewer than ten. The CDR3 is CASSPRSGTYEQYF. CDR3 DNA: TGTGCCAGCAGCCCCCGCTCTGGCACCTACGAGCAGTACTTC. The V call is TRBV3-1, the J call TRBJ2-7; no firm D call. This CDR3 spans 14 amino acids. The germline V gene encodes CDR1 LGHDT and CDR2 YNNKEL (reference sequence). Trimming removed 4 bases from V and 2 bases from J, with 12 bases in between.

The chain has TRBV6-5 and TRBJ2-1; the match to TRBD2 covers 8 bases. Germline loops: CDR1 MNHEY, CDR2 SVGAGI. The CDR3 is 15 residues long. Trimming cost V 5 bases and J 2 bases; bases outside gene matches: 5. The CDR3 DNA follows: TGTGCCAGCAGTAGGGCGGGGGGCACCTACAATGAGCAGTTCTTC. Its protein is CASSRAGGTYNEQFF.

The chain employs TRBV4-1 and TRBJ2-4, with 9 bases matching TRBD1. J lost 9 bases, V lost 2 bases, and 8 bases had no gene match. The germline CDR1 and CDR2 sequences are MGHRA and YSYEKL. CDR3 length: 15 residues. The CDR3 sequence is CASSQTGTGWTIQYF. The CDR3 region has the DNA TGCGCCAGCAGCCAAACCGGGACAGGGTGGACCATTCAGTACTTC.

Judged by abundance, this clonotype is medium-sized. This chain connects TRBV30 to TRBJ2-7; D is unresolved. Germline values: CDR1 GTSNPN, CDR2 SVGIG (reference sequence). The CDR3 runs to 13 residues. Trimming shortened V by 3 bases and J by 1 base, and 10 bases separated the two germline ends. CDR3 sequence reads: CAWSTGMSYEQYF. In DNA, the CDR3 is TGTGCCTGGAGCACCGGTATGTCCTACGAGCAGTACTTC.

The chain is built from TRBV6-5 and TRBJ2-3; possible D gene TRBD2, 5 bases. Deletions cut 1 base from V and 0 bases from J, with 8 bases between. Germline CDR1 and CDR2: MNHEY and SVGAGI. The length of the CDR3 is 15 residues. In DNA, the CDR3 is TGTGCCAGCAGTTACTTCGGCGGGAGCACAGATACGCAGTATTTT. Its translation: CASSYFGGSTDTQYF.

This clonotype was recorded only once. The chain recombines TRBV6-1 with TRBJ2-5; D is perhaps TRBD2 (5 bases). V lost 10 bases and J 5 bases, leaving 17 bases between the germline ends. Germline V gene lookup returns CDR1 MNHNS and CDR2 SASEGT. The CDR3 contains 13 residues. Here the CDR3 reads CAINPPGFETQYF. CDR3 nucleotides: TGTGCCATCAATCCACCGGGGTTTGAGACCCAGTACTTC.

Sample share makes this clonotype medium-sized. The rearrangement joins TRBV4-2 to TRBJ2-7; 9 bases agree with TRBD1. The length of the CDR3 is 16 residues. J lost 3 bases, V lost 0 bases, and 6 bases had no gene match. In germline, CDR1 is LGHNA, CDR2 YNFKEQ. The CDR3 DNA reads as TGTGCCAGCAGCCAAGAACCGGGGACAGGGCTCTACGAGCAGTACTTC. Its protein product is CASSQEPGTGLYEQYF.

This sequence joins TRBV7-9 and TRBJ1-5, with 8 bases identical to TRBD1. CDR1 is SEHNR, CDR2 FQNEAQ, per germline (reference sequence). The CDR3 loop spans 14 amino acids. Trimming removed 5 bases from V and 5 bases from J; junction bases left unmatched: 5. CDR3 nucleotide sequence: TGTGCCAGCAGCGAGGACAGGGAGGATCAGCCCCAGCATTTT. Translation: CASSEDREDQPQHF.

The chain is built from TRBV6-6 and TRBJ2-1, with TRBD2 identical over 10 bases. Trimming cost V 6 bases and J 8 bases; bases outside gene matches: 10. Germline CDR1 and CDR2: MNHNY and SVGAGI (reference sequence). The CDR3 covers 15 residues. The CDR3 coding sequence is TGTGCCAGCAGGTTCCTAGCGGGGGACGGGTATGAGCAGTTCTTC. This translates into CASRFLAGDGYEQFF.

This clonotype has ten or more counts. This sequence joins TRBV20-1 and TRBJ2-5; no firm D call. V was pared by 6 bases and J by 8 bases, with 10 bases between. CDR3 size: 10 residues. Per germline, CDR1 DFQATT and CDR2 SNEGSKA (reference sequence). CDR3 region: CSAYMGTQYF. As DNA, the CDR3 is TGCAGTGCGTATATGGGAACCCAGTACTTC.